This T cell receptor beta chain originates from a study of T cells after yellow fever vaccination. Study summary: Researchers used SMART-Seq v4 Ultra Low Input to prepare fractions that had low cell numbers.

From the 5' RACE reads, TCRdb called clonotypes with MiXCR, one entry per CDR3 protein. The sample carries roughly 85,000 distinct CDR3 sequences, 13% recorded once. The germline V gene has CDR1 SEHNR and CDR2 FQNEAQ (reference sequence). The CDR3 loop spans 13 amino acids. Trimming took 7 bases from V and 7 from J, leaving 14 bases between them. The V call is TRBV7-9, the J call TRBJ2-1, with D maybe TRBD2 (6 bases). The clonotype comes from a young man who received the YFV17D yellow fever vaccine. The specimen was CD8+ T cells not binding an NS4B(214-222) dextramer, sorted from PBMCs, collected 21 days after the first yellow fever vaccination. The CDR3 loop is CASIPGAGNEQFF. CDR3 coding DNA: TGTGCCAGCATTCCGGGAGCCGGGAATGAGCAGTTCTTC. Together with reference TRBV7-9 and TRBJ2-1, the CDR3 gives the full variable domain: DTGVSQNPRHKITKRGQNVTFRCDPISEHNRLYWYRQTLGQGPEFLTYFQNEAQLEKSRLLSDRFSAERPKGSFSTLEIQRTEQGDSAMYLCASIPGAGNEQFFGPGTRLTVL.